One T cell receptor (beta chain) is described in this entry. This receptor's antigen is unknown. Base qualities are missing; no much larger clone stands one base away. Other DNA sequences in the same sample also yield this CDR3. The source of the sample is a study of T cell responses to AZD1222 COVID-19 vaccine (dated by TCRdb to the early 2020s). Regarding the research as a whole: A total of 233 trial participants underwent TCR sequencing, of whom under 220 had received two doses of AZD1222 and about 25 had received two doses of the MenACWY control vaccine. Trial participants were enrolled into age subgroups of 18-55, 56-69 and 70-plus years, which contained about 150, 27 and 61 TCR-sequenced participants, respectively.

Study-wide findings and limitations: No day 14 peak-response samples were available, so repertoires were characterized only after the peak T cell response. Reportedly, close to half of the unique spike-specific TCRs recognized epitopes lying outside the regions that are mutated in the B.1.351 and B.1.1.7 variants. Vaccine-associated CD4 TCRs spanned the whole spike protein, with dominant responses in regions 160-218 and 743-854. Spike-specific TCR breadth and depth rose significantly after two AZD1222 doses compared with day 0 and with MenACWY recipients. Participants were mostly white British and included more females than males, and it was suggested by the authors that clonal diversity may have been underestimated. In the small 56-69-year group, the increase in depth fell short of significance, most likely because of low power. Conclusions about previously exposed vaccinees are limited because only a handful of AZD1222 recipients were SARS-CoV-2 seropositive at baseline.

This sample's time point label indicates: about 28 days (+/-7) after the second vaccine dose. AZD1222 recipients whose second dose came at about 4 weeks and those whose second dose came at about 12 weeks were combined into one group, since spike-specific TCR depth and breadth did not differ between the two schedules. The vaccinee samples were drawn from two UK trials, COV001 and COV002, one of which was a single-blind randomized controlled phase 2/3 trial testing AZD1222 (ChAdOx1 nCoV-19) in healthy adults. For TCRbeta chain sequencing, PBMC samples were collected from trial participants at day 0 and at day 28 after the second dose. For CDR1 and CDR2, the germline V gene lists MDHEN and SYDVKM. The CDR3 covers 16 residues, taking in both the cysteine and the phenylalanine. Only the CDR3 DNA is retained, 48 bases long and in frame from the first base. Trimming removed 3 bases from V and 7 bases from J, leaving 19 bases between the germline ends.

The CDR3 regions of human TCRbeta chains were analyzed by immunosequencing. The original pipeline was this. TCRs in the repertoires were compared against a reference library of SARS-CoV-2-specific TCRs that had been generated with the MIRA antigen-specificity platform. Breadth was defined as the fraction of unique TCRs that were SARS-CoV-2-associated. Depth was defined as the fraction of total T cells that were SARS-CoV-2-associated. Using the MIRA data, each spike-specific TCR was assigned both to the spike region to which the TCR was reactive and to a CD4 or CD8 class. Log10-transformed breadth and depth values were compared by one-way ANOVA with Sidak's multiple comparisons tests. This immuneACCESS table, as held by TCRdb, lists in-frame sequences with V and J called but not all clones. Of the missing ones, under half trace to an unresolved V gene in checked studies; the others have no known cause. D and trimming come from the DNA, and the V and J calls and clone size come from that table. The sample table holds 95,000 or so clones, of which approximately 91% were seen once. Jointly, the top ten make up roughly 8% of the sample.

The source is an adult who received the AZD1222 COVID-19 vaccine. The chain was built from TRBV28 and TRBJ1-3; TRBD1 is a possible D gene, resting on 5 matching bases. This material consisted of peripheral blood, taken 28 days after the second AZD1222 dose. The DNA sequence is as follows: TGTGCCAGCAGTTTCCCAGGGCAGCCAAGTGGGAACACCATATATTTT. Protein translation: CASSFPGQPSGNTIYF.